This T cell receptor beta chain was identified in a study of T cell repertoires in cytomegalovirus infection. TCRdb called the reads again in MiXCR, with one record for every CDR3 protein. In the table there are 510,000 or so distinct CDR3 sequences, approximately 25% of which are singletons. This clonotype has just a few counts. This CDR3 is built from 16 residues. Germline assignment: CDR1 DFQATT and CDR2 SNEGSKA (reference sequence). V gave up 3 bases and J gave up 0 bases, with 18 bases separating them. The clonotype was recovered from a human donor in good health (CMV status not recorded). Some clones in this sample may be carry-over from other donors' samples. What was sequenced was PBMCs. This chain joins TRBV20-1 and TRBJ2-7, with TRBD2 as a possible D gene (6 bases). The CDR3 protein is CSARFPKGGTSYEQYF. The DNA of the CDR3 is TGCAGTGCTAGGTTCCCAAAGGGCGGGACCTCCTACGAGCAGTACTTC.